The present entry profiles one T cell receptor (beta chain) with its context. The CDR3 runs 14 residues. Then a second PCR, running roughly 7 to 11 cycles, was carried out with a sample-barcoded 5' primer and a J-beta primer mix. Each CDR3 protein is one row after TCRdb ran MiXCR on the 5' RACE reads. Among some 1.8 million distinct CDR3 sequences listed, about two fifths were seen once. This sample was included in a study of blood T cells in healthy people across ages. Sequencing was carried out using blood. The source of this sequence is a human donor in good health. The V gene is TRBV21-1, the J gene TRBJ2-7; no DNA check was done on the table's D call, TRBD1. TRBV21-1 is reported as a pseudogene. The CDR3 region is CASSARDRRYEQYF. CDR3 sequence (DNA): TGTGCCAGCAGCGCTCGGGACAGGCGCTACGAGCAGTACTTC.